This TCR beta chain derives from a study of blood T cell repertoires in COVID-19. Study-level information: Sites across the United States, Italy and Spain contributed samples from acute and convalescent COVID-19. The analysed material was cDNA or gDNA that came from T cells, B-cell-depleted T cells, or PBMCs.

The method was immunoSEQ multiplex PCR; TCRdb's version includes in-frame clones alone and lacks a portion of them. The data show some 210,000 clones, roughly 90% seen once. In its sample, this clone was seen once. The Seattle patients joined while their infection was active and were tracked longitudinally afterward. The receptor was isolated from a man aged 55 to 70 with COVID-19, enrolled during active disease. The sequenced sample was peripheral blood.

The CDR3 nucleotides read TGCGCCAGCAGCTTGGTAACAGGCCCCAATGAAAAACTGTTTTTT. Amino acid sequence: CASSLVTGPNEKLFF. The chain couples TRBV5-1 to TRBJ1-4; weak D call: TRBD1 (5 bases). The CDR3 is 15 amino acids. V lost 0 bases to trimming and J lost 5 bases, with 11 bases between them. Germline V CDR1 and CDR2: SGHRS, YFSETQ.